The sequence of this TCR beta chain was determined in a study of T cells after yellow fever vaccination. The CDR3 runs to 16 residues. V gave up 3 bases and J gave up 2 bases; unmatched junction bases: 11. Germline values: CDR1 DFQATT, CDR2 SNEGSKA (reference sequence). TCRdb re-called the 5' RACE reads with MiXCR, one entry per CDR3 protein. The sample carries some 400,000 distinct CDR3 sequences, around 20% recorded once. Findings of the study overall: In post-booster samples, most primary-vaccination clones reappeared (96% CD4, around 87% CD8). Few clonotypes appeared in both CD4 and CD8 compartments.

This clonotype was seen only a few times. What it binds is not known. The receptor's source is a man between 18 and 35 years old who received the YFV17D yellow fever vaccine. V and J are TRBV20-1 and TRBJ2-3; 7 bases fit TRBD2. The sequenced sample was PBMCs, obtained before the yellow fever booster vaccination. This CDR3 is CSARLRGLPITDTQYF. In nucleotides, the CDR3 is TGCAGTGCTAGGCTTCGGGGACTACCGATCACAGATACGCAGTATTTT.